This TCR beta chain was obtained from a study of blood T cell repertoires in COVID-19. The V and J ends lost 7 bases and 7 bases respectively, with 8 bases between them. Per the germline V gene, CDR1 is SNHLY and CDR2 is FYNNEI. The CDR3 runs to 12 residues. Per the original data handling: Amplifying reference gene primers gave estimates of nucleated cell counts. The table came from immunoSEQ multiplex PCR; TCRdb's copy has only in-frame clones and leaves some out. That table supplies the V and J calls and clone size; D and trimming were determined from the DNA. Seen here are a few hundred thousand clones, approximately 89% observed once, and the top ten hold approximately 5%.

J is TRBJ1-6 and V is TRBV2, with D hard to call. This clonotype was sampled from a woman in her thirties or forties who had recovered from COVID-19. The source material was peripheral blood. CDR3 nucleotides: TGTGCCAGCACCTTATCCAATTCACCCCTCCACTTT. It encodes CASTLSNSPLHF.